This T cell receptor beta chain was captured by sequencing in a study of T cell repertoires in cytomegalovirus infection. The study, taken as a whole, reports: The ex vivo response showed dominance by HLA-C-restricted CMV-specific TCR beta clonotypes.

MiXCR, run by TCRdb on the reads, gives a single entry per CDR3 protein. The sample has some 130,000 distinct CDR3 sequences, roughly a quarter seen once. Germline values: CDR1 SGHTA, CDR2 FQGNSA. The CDR3 runs 15 residues. The germline V and J ends were trimmed by 5 bases and 4 bases, with 16 bases remaining between them. This clonotype was picked up many times. Its matching antigen is unknown. The clonotype originates from a human donor in good health (CMV status not recorded). Some clones in this sample may be carry-over from other donors' samples. What was sequenced was PBMCs, sequenced either directly or after in vitro stimulation (not recorded which). The V and J genes are TRBV7-2 and TRBJ2-3; no clear D gene. CDR3 bases: TGTGCCAGCAGCGATCAGTCGGTTCTATCAGATACGCAGTATTTT. This translates into CASSDQSVLSDTQYF.